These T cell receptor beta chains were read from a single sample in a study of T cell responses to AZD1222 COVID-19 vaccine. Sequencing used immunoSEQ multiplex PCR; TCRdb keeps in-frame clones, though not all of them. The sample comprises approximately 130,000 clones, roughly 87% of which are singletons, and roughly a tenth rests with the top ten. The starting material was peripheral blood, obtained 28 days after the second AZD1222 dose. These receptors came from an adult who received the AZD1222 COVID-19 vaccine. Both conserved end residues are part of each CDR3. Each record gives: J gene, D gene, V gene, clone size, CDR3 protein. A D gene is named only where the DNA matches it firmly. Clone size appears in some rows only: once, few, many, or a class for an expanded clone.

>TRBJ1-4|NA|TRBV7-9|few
CASSSRVTWRESNEKLFF
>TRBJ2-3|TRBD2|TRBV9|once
CASSPAAGGQDTQYF
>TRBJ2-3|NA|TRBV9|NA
CASSVLGADTQYF
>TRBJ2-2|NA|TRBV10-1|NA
CASSQTGRRGTGELFF
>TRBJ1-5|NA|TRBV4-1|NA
CASSQGGPAASNQPQHF
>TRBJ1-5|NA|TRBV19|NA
CASSTTTSAQPQHF
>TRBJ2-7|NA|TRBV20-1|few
CSASKLGGQDEQYF
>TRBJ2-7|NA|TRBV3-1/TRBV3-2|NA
CASSQDLIYEQYF
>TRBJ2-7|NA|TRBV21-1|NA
CARLPGGGPDEQYF
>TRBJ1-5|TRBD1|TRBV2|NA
CASSDRTGVQPQHF
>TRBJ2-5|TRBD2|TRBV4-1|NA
CASSREREMLETQYF
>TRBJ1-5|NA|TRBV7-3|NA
CASSPNINQPQHF
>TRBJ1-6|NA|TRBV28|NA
CASSVVGASPLHF
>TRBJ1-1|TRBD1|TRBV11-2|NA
CASSFGQVEAFF
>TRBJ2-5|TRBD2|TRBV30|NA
CAWSPRGGTQTQYF
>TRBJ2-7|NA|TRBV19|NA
CASSIDQEQDPYEQYF
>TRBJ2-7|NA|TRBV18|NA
CASSPGPSIYEQYF
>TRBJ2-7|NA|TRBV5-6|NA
CASSFWGDYEQYF
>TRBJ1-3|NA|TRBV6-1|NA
CASSEEGGNTIYF
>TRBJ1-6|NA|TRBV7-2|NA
CASSSQGLGNSPLHF
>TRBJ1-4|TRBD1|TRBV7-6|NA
CASSLTGEATNEKLFF
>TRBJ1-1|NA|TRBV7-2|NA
CASSSEMVGLQAFF
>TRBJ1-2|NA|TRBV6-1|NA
CASSDEGIGYTF
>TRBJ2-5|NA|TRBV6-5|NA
CAISGADFQETQYF
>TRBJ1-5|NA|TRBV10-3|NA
CAISEWENQPQHF
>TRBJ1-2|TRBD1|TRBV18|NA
CASSPGTGGNLGYTF
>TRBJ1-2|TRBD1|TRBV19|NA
CASSLRDRDDYTF
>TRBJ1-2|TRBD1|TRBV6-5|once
CASRQGQNYGYTF
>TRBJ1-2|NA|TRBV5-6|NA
CASSFPMHGQNYGYTF
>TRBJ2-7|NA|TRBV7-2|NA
CASSLNRAALQYF
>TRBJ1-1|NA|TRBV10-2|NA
CASSESGQVLIRTEAFF
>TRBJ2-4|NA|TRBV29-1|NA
CSVLGLTIAKNIQYF
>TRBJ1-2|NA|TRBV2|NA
CASSPGPNYGYTF
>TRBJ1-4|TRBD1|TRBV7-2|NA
CASSSGQPATNEKLFF